The rows below give T cell receptor beta chains drawn from one sample of a study of vaccination and CD4 T cells after COVID-19. TCRdb redid the calling of the PCR reads with MiXCR, one entry per CDR3 protein. This sample has some 8,500 distinct CDR3 sequences; over 45% occur once, and the top ten carry 35% to 55%. No cognate antigen is known for these TCRs. Material: CD4+ T cells from blood, cultured in vitro. All receptors come from a human donor who had recovered from COVID-19. The CDR3 runs from the conserved cysteine through the conserved F or W. Each record gives: clone size, D gene, J gene, V gene, CDR3 DNA, CDR3 protein. The D gene is left open where the match is weak. Not every row has a clone size; where given, it reads once, few, many or a size class.

clone size: few
D gene: -
J gene: TRBJ2-3
V gene: TRBV2
CDR3 DNA: TGTGCCAGCATGGGGTCGGGGGGCGTTGGCGGGACGCAGTATTTT
CDR3 protein: CASMGSGGVGGTQYF

clone size: -
D gene: -
J gene: TRBJ2-5
V gene: TRBV12-3/TRBV12-4
CDR3 DNA: TGTGCCAGCAGTCTCCAAGAGACCCAGTACTTC
CDR3 protein: CASSLQETQYF

clone size: -
D gene: -
J gene: TRBJ1-4
V gene: TRBV6-1
CDR3 DNA: TGTGCCAGCACCGACACAGGGTCAGGGGAACTGTTTTTT
CDR3 protein: CASTDTGSGELFF

clone size: -
D gene: TRBD2
J gene: TRBJ2-7
V gene: TRBV20-1
CDR3 DNA: TGCAGTGCTAGCCCGGGACTAGCGATCCCCTACGAGCAGTACTTC
CDR3 protein: CSASPGLAIPYEQYF

clone size: -
D gene: TRBD1
J gene: TRBJ1-4
V gene: TRBV7-9
CDR3 DNA: TGTGCCAGCAGCTCCCACACTACAGGGGGAGACGAAAAACTGTTTTTT
CDR3 protein: CASSSHTTGGDEKLFF

clone size: -
D gene: -
J gene: TRBJ2-7
V gene: TRBV6-2/TRBV6-3
CDR3 DNA: TGTGCCAGCATATCAGTCTTCTACGAGCAGTACTTC
CDR3 protein: CASISVFYEQYF

clone size: -
D gene: -
J gene: TRBJ2-7
V gene: TRBV5-8
CDR3 DNA: TGTGCCAGCAGCTTGGCCCGGCGTTTCACGCCCGAGCAGTACTTC
CDR3 protein: CASSLARRFTPEQYF

clone size: -
D gene: -
J gene: TRBJ1-2
V gene: TRBV19
CDR3 DNA: TGTGCCAGCCAGCAGGGGAGAGGCTACACCTTC
CDR3 protein: CASQQGRGYTF

clone size: -
D gene: TRBD2
J gene: TRBJ2-1
V gene: TRBV6-5
CDR3 DNA: TGTGCCAGCAGTTGGGCGGGGGGGCCGTACAATGAGCAGTTCTTC
CDR3 protein: CASSWAGGPYNEQFF

clone size: few
D gene: -
J gene: TRBJ2-1
V gene: TRBV20-1
CDR3 DNA: TGCAGTGCTAGTAAGGGGGGCCGCAACAATGAGCAGTTCTTC
CDR3 protein: CSASKGGRNNEQFF

clone size: few
D gene: -
J gene: TRBJ2-2
V gene: TRBV2
CDR3 DNA: TGTGCCAGCAGTTCCCCCGGGACCGGTCTGGCCGGGGTGCTGTTTTTT
CDR3 protein: CASSSPGTGLAGVLFF

clone size: -
D gene: -
J gene: TRBJ2-7
V gene: TRBV20-1
CDR3 DNA: TGCAGTGCTAGAGACCCCCTTGCAGGGGCGATTTCCGACGAGCAGTACTTC
CDR3 protein: CSARDPLAGAISDEQYF

clone size: -
D gene: TRBD1
J gene: TRBJ1-5
V gene: TRBV6-2/TRBV6-3
CDR3 DNA: TGTGCCAGCAGTTACGGGGAGGACAGGGCCCAGCCCCAGCATTTT
CDR3 protein: CASSYGEDRAQPQHF

clone size: -
D gene: -
J gene: TRBJ1-4
V gene: TRBV29-1
CDR3 DNA: TGCAGCGTTCAGGATGAAAAACTGTTTTTT
CDR3 protein: CSVQDEKLFF

clone size: -
D gene: -
J gene: TRBJ1-2
V gene: TRBV4-1
CDR3 DNA: TGCGCCAGCAGCCAAGTCGGCGCCTTCTATGGCTACACCTTC
CDR3 protein: CASSQVGAFYGYTF

clone size: once
D gene: -
J gene: TRBJ1-1
V gene: TRBV20-1
CDR3 DNA: TGCAGTGCTAGGAAGAGTCTCCGGGACACTGAAGCTTTCTTT
CDR3 protein: CSARKSLRDTEAFF

clone size: -
D gene: -
J gene: TRBJ1-5
V gene: TRBV7-9
CDR3 DNA: TGTGCCAGCAGCTTTAATACCCCCGGAAATCAGCCCCAGCATTTT
CDR3 protein: CASSFNTPGNQPQHF

clone size: -
D gene: -
J gene: TRBJ2-2
V gene: TRBV6-2/TRBV6-3
CDR3 DNA: TGTGCCAGCAGTAACTCCGCGTGGGGGACCGGGGAGCTGTTTTTT
CDR3 protein: CASSNSAWGTGELFF

clone size: -
D gene: -
J gene: TRBJ2-7
V gene: TRBV5-1
CDR3 DNA: TGCGCCAGCAGAAGGGCAGGGGAACGAAATTATTACGAGCAGTACTTC
CDR3 protein: CASRRAGERNYYEQYF

clone size: -
D gene: -
J gene: TRBJ1-5
V gene: TRBV5-1
CDR3 DNA: TGCGCCAGCAGCTTGGCCGGTGGAAGCAATCAGCCCCAGCATTTT
CDR3 protein: CASSLAGGSNQPQHF

clone size: -
D gene: TRBD1
J gene: TRBJ1-2
V gene: TRBV29-1
CDR3 DNA: TGCAGCGTTGAAGATGGACAGGCTGGTGGCTACACCTTC
CDR3 protein: CSVEDGQAGGYTF

clone size: -
D gene: -
J gene: TRBJ2-1
V gene: TRBV11-3
CDR3 DNA: TGTGCCAGCCGCCGGGACAATGGGGTCAATGAGCAGTTCTTC
CDR3 protein: CASRRDNGVNEQFF

clone size: -
D gene: -
J gene: TRBJ1-6
V gene: TRBV19
CDR3 DNA: TGTGCCAGTACGCCCAGGGAGAATTCACCCCTCCACTTT
CDR3 protein: CASTPRENSPLHF

clone size: -
D gene: TRBD2
J gene: TRBJ2-5
V gene: TRBV20-1
CDR3 DNA: TGCAGTGCTCCCACTAGCGGGGGGGAGACCCAGTACTTC
CDR3 protein: CSAPTSGGETQYF

clone size: -
D gene: -
J gene: TRBJ1-1
V gene: TRBV12-3/TRBV12-4
CDR3 DNA: TGTGCCAGCAGTCTGGGGAGGAGAGCTTTCTTT
CDR3 protein: CASSLGRRAFF

clone size: -
D gene: TRBD2
J gene: TRBJ2-1
V gene: TRBV11-2
CDR3 DNA: TGTGCCAGCAGCTCACTAGCGGGGCGACCTTACAATGAGCAGTTCTTC
CDR3 protein: CASSSLAGRPYNEQFF

clone size: -
D gene: -
J gene: TRBJ1-2
V gene: TRBV4-3
CDR3 DNA: TGCGCCAGCAGCCAAGAAATAAGACAGAACTATGGCTACACCTTC
CDR3 protein: CASSQEIRQNYGYTF

clone size: few
D gene: TRBD1
J gene: TRBJ1-2
V gene: TRBV6-1
CDR3 DNA: TGTGCCAGCAGTGAACAGGGGGGGTGGAATGGCTACACCTTC
CDR3 protein: CASSEQGGWNGYTF

clone size: -
D gene: TRBD1
J gene: TRBJ2-7
V gene: TRBV6-1
CDR3 DNA: TGTGCCAGCAGTGATCCGGGACAGGGGGTGTTAGGGCAGTACTTC
CDR3 protein: CASSDPGQGVLGQYF

clone size: -
D gene: TRBD2
J gene: TRBJ2-1
V gene: TRBV7-2
CDR3 DNA: TGTGCCAGCAGCCGCGAGGGTCCGGGACTACTTGCTCGAGGGGCCTACAATGAGCAGTTCTTC
CDR3 protein: CASSREGPGLLARGAYNEQFF

clone size: few
D gene: -
J gene: TRBJ1-6
V gene: TRBV6-5
CDR3 DNA: TGTGCCAGCAGTTTACAGGGAGTGGGTTCACCCCTCCACTTT
CDR3 protein: CASSLQGVGSPLHF

clone size: -
D gene: -
J gene: TRBJ1-2
V gene: TRBV21-1
CDR3 DNA: TGTGCCAGCAGCAATCGTCGGGGGAATGGCTACACCTTC
CDR3 protein: CASSNRRGNGYTF

clone size: -
D gene: -
J gene: TRBJ1-1
V gene: TRBV6-1
CDR3 DNA: TGTGCCAGCAGGCCGGTGGCAGAGGAAGCTTTCTTT
CDR3 protein: CASRPVAEEAFF

clone size: medium-sized
D gene: TRBD2
J gene: TRBJ2-7
V gene: TRBV10-3
CDR3 DNA: TGTGCCATCAGTGGGGGAGGGAGCCCCTACGAGCAGTACTTC
CDR3 protein: CAISGGGSPYEQYF

clone size: -
D gene: -
J gene: TRBJ2-5
V gene: TRBV10-3
CDR3 DNA: TGTGCCATGAGGCCGGCAGGGAAAGAGACCCAGTACTTC
CDR3 protein: CAMRPAGKETQYF

clone size: -
D gene: TRBD2
J gene: TRBJ2-5
V gene: TRBV2
CDR3 DNA: TGTGCCAGCAGTGATATATGGGAGGGAGAGACCCAGTACTTC
CDR3 protein: CASSDIWEGETQYF

clone size: -
D gene: TRBD1
J gene: TRBJ2-2
V gene: TRBV18
CDR3 DNA: TGTGCCAGCTCACCGGGACAGCTCGGGGAGCTGTTTTTT
CDR3 protein: CASSPGQLGELFF

clone size: once
D gene: -
J gene: TRBJ1-2
V gene: TRBV6-1
CDR3 DNA: TGTGCCAGCAGTCGCCCAGGGAGTGCTAACTATGGCTACACCTTC
CDR3 protein: CASSRPGSANYGYTF

clone size: -
D gene: TRBD1
J gene: TRBJ2-5
V gene: TRBV4-1
CDR3 DNA: TGCGCCAGCAGCCAGACAGGGTTAAGGGAGACCCAGTACTTC
CDR3 protein: CASSQTGLRETQYF

clone size: once
D gene: TRBD2
J gene: TRBJ2-3
V gene: TRBV20-1
CDR3 DNA: TGCAGTGCCCCTAGCGGGGGGCGGACAGATACGCAGTATTTT
CDR3 protein: CSAPSGGRTDTQYF

clone size: -
D gene: -
J gene: TRBJ1-3
V gene: TRBV19
CDR3 DNA: TGTGCCAGCGCGGAAGGGACTGGAAACACCATATATTTT
CDR3 protein: CASAEGTGNTIYF

clone size: -
D gene: TRBD1
J gene: TRBJ2-7
V gene: TRBV5-5
CDR3 DNA: TGTGCCAGCAGCACAGGGGGCGGGTACGAGCAGTACTTC
CDR3 protein: CASSTGGGYEQYF

clone size: few
D gene: TRBD1
J gene: TRBJ1-2
V gene: TRBV18
CDR3 DNA: TGTGCCAGCTCACCGGGACAGCCGGCTAACTATGGCTACACCTTC
CDR3 protein: CASSPGQPANYGYTF

clone size: -
D gene: TRBD1
J gene: TRBJ1-2
V gene: TRBV19
CDR3 DNA: TGTGCCAGTAGTATAGTGAGGGGGACAGTGAAGGGGGCTCATGGCTACACCTTC
CDR3 protein: CASSIVRGTVKGAHGYTF

clone size: -
D gene: TRBD2
J gene: TRBJ2-3
V gene: TRBV11-3
CDR3 DNA: TGTGCCAGCAGCTTAAGGACTAGCGGGGGTTTAGATACGCAGTATTTT
CDR3 protein: CASSLRTSGGLDTQYF

clone size: few
D gene: -
J gene: TRBJ1-4
V gene: TRBV20-1
CDR3 DNA: TGCAGTGCTAGAGATCATTACGGGGATGATGAAAAACTGTTTTTT
CDR3 protein: CSARDHYGDDEKLFF

clone size: once
D gene: TRBD1
J gene: TRBJ1-2
V gene: TRBV4-1
CDR3 DNA: TGCGCCAGCAGCCAAGCCGGAAGGGGGCCCACAAACTCTAACTATGGCTACACCTTC
CDR3 protein: CASSQAGRGPTNSNYGYTF

clone size: -
D gene: -
J gene: TRBJ1-1
V gene: TRBV20-1
CDR3 DNA: TGCAGTGCTAGAGTTGGAGGGGGGAACACTGAAGCTTTCTTT
CDR3 protein: CSARVGGGNTEAFF

clone size: -
D gene: TRBD1
J gene: TRBJ2-5
V gene: TRBV30
CDR3 DNA: TGTGCCTGGAGTGGAACAGGGGCGAAAGAGACCCAGTACTTC
CDR3 protein: CAWSGTGAKETQYF

clone size: -
D gene: TRBD1
J gene: TRBJ1-5
V gene: TRBV27
CDR3 DNA: TGTGCCAGCGCCCCGGGACAGGGTATTTTTGTTGGCAATCAGCCCCAGCATTTT
CDR3 protein: CASAPGQGIFVGNQPQHF

clone size: -
D gene: -
J gene: TRBJ2-7
V gene: TRBV7-9
CDR3 DNA: TGTGCCAGCAGCTTTGGGACACCTCCCTACGAGCAGTACTTC
CDR3 protein: CASSFGTPPYEQYF

clone size: -
D gene: TRBD2
J gene: TRBJ2-2
V gene: TRBV5-1
CDR3 DNA: TGCGCCAGCAGCCGGGAGGGACAGAACACCGGGGAGCTGTTTTTT
CDR3 protein: CASSREGQNTGELFF

clone size: -
D gene: TRBD1
J gene: TRBJ1-2
V gene: TRBV2
CDR3 DNA: TGTGCCAGCAGCAGCCTTAGGACAGGGGGGGACTATGGCTACACCTTC
CDR3 protein: CASSSLRTGGDYGYTF

clone size: -
D gene: -
J gene: TRBJ2-3
V gene: TRBV5-6
CDR3 DNA: TGTGCCAGCAGCTTGCGGCGCGCAGATACGCAGTATTTT
CDR3 protein: CASSLRRADTQYF

clone size: few
D gene: TRBD1
J gene: TRBJ1-1
V gene: TRBV20-1
CDR3 DNA: TGCAGTGCTAGCACCGGGACAGGTTTCTTCCTGAACACTGAAGCTTTCTTT
CDR3 protein: CSASTGTGFFLNTEAFF